These 31 T cell receptor beta chains originate from one sample sequenced in a study of cytomegalovirus exposure and HLA in healthy donors. The PCR made use of 60 Vbeta and 13 Jbeta primers. Only in-frame clones appear in the TCRdb table, and some are missing; sequencing was by immunoSEQ multiplex PCR. The table shows 150,000 to 200,000 clones, with over 60% occurring only once. Sequenced: PBMCs. These receptors were taken from a man aged 45 to 65 in good health and CMV-seropositive.

The chain uses TRBV6-5 and TRBJ1-6; TRBD1 matches at 7 bases. J was trimmed by 4 bases and V by 6 bases; bases with no gene match: 6. This CDR3 has 15 amino acids. Germline V lookup: CDR1 MNHEY, CDR2 SVGAGI. The DNA for the CDR3 is TGTGCCAGCAGCGCCAGGACAGGTTATAATTCACCCCTCCACTTT. Translation gives CASSARTGYNSPLHF.

Written as DNA, the CDR3 is TGTGCCAGCAGCTTAGACAGGGGAGGCTCCTACGAGCAGTACTTC. Its protein product is CASSLDRGGSYEQYF. The gene calls are TRBV7-8 and TRBJ2-7, with D possibly TRBD1 on 7 matching bases. Trimming removed 1 base from V and 0 bases from J, with 10 bases in between. The CDR3 runs 15 residues. Germline V lookup: CDR1 SGHVS, CDR2 FQNEAQ.

The chain carries TRBV6-5 and TRBJ1-4; 8 bases agree with TRBD1. CDR1 MNHEY and CDR2 SVGAGI come from the germline V gene. The CDR3 runs 14 residues. V was pared by 7 bases and J by 3 bases, with 4 bases of the junction left unmatched. In DNA, the CDR3 is TGTGCCAGCAAGCAGGGACAGGCTAATGAAAAACTGTTTTTT. Translating it yields CASKQGQANEKLFF.

The chain links TRBV19 to TRBJ1-1; D gene unclear. Trimming took off 4 bases at V and 1 base at J, with 7 bases between the two ends. The CDR3 has 13 residues. Germline values: CDR1 LNHDA, CDR2 SQIVND (reference sequence). The CDR3 loop is CASSTYRNTEAFF. The CDR3 DNA is TGTGCCAGTAGTACGTACAGGAACACTGAAGCTTTCTTT.

The chain is built from TRBV7-2 and TRBJ1-1, with TRBD1 as a possible D gene (5 bases). CDR1 and CDR2 (germline): SGHTA, FQGNSA. V was shortened by 2 bases and J by 3 bases, with 16 bases between the two germline ends. This CDR3 comprises 16 residues. CDR3 sequence (DNA): TGTGCCAGCAGCTTAAAGAGGGGCCGGGGGGACACTGAAGCTTTCTTT. It yields the protein CASSLKRGRGDTEAFF. Full variable domain (missing parts from reference TRBV7-2 and TRBJ1-1): GAGVSQSPSNKVTEKGKDVELRCDPISGHTALYWYRQSLGQGLEFLIYFQGNSAPDKSGLPSDRFSAERTGGSVSTLTIQRTQQEDSAVYLCASSLKRGRGDTEAFFGQGTRLTVV.

This rearrangement joins TRBV2 to TRBJ2-5; 7 nucleotides line up with TRBD1. The J call is in doubt because the DNA end fits TRBJ2-7 better. In germline, CDR1 is SNHLY, CDR2 FYNNEI. The CDR3 totals 14 residues. The CDR3 nucleotides read TGTGCCAGCATGAAGGACAGGAGCAAGTACGAGCAGTACTTC. Protein: CASMKDRSKYEQYF.

The rearrangement joins TRBV7-2 to TRBJ2-1, with D possibly being TRBD2 (6 bases). The CDR3 consists of 17 residues. Deletions cut 4 bases from V and 1 base from J, with 17 bases between. Per germline, CDR1 SGHTA and CDR2 FQGNSA. CDR3 sequence (DNA): TGTGCCAGCAGCTCAACTCCGGGACTCCAATCCTACAATGAGCAGTTCTTC. It specifies CASSSTPGLQSYNEQFF.

V and J are TRBV11-2 and TRBJ1-2; D is perhaps TRBD1 (6 bases). V was pared by 6 bases and J by 2 bases, with 13 bases between. CDR3 size: 14 residues. Germline V gene sequence: CDR1 SGHAT, CDR2 FQNNGV. CDR3: CASSSLQGNYGYTF. In DNA form, the CDR3 reads TGTGCCAGCAGTTCCCTCCAGGGGAACTATGGCTACACCTTC.

The chain uses TRBV28 and TRBJ1-2; possibly TRBD1 for D (5 bases). There are 14 residues in the CDR3. Germline values: CDR1 MDHEN, CDR2 SYDVKM. Trimming took off 7 bases at V and 3 bases at J, with 15 bases between the two ends. CDR3 loop: CASTHARADYGYTF. The CDR3 DNA is TGTGCCAGCACCCACGCCAGGGCAGACTATGGCTACACCTTC.

The chain is built from TRBV5-4 and TRBJ2-3; 12 bases line up with TRBD1. The CDR3 runs 18 residues. V shed 4 bases and J 1 base; nucleotides not matched to a gene: 10. The germline gives CDR1 SGHNT, CDR2 YYREEE (reference sequence). CDR3 amino acids: CASSKPGQGAGGTDTQYF. CDR3 coding DNA: TGTGCCAGCAGCAAACCGGGACAGGGGGCTGGGGGCACAGATACGCAGTATTTT. The variable domain in full, completed from reference TRBV5-4 and TRBJ2-3, reads ETGVTQSPTHLIKTRGQQVTLRCSSQSGHNTVSWYQQALGQGPQFIFQYYREEENGRGNFPPRFSGLQFPNYSSELNVNALELDDSALYLCASSKPGQGAGGTDTQYFGPGTRLTVL.

This chain links TRBV29-1 with TRBJ1-1; TRBD1 might be the D (5 bases). The CDR3 is 13 residues long. V was shortened by 4 bases and J by 2 bases, with 11 bases between the two germline ends. The germline CDR1 and CDR2 sequences are SQVTM and ANQGSEA. The CDR3 nucleotides are TGCAGCGTTGCAGGGCAGCCAAACACTGAAGCTTTCTTT. Its translation: CSVAGQPNTEAFF.

The J gene is TRBJ2-5, the V gene TRBV2; D perhaps matches TRBD1 (6 bases). CDR3 size: 15 residues. Germline-derived CDR1 and CDR2 are SNHLY and FYNNEI. Trimming stripped 2 bases from V and 1 base from J, with 11 bases between. DNA of the CDR3: TGTGCCAGCAGTGAATTTACAGGGCCCCAAGAGACCCAGTACTTC. Its translation is CASSEFTGPQETQYF.

The chain joins TRBV28 to TRBJ2-3; 10 nucleotides match TRBD1. Looked up from germline, CDR1 is MDHEN and CDR2 is SYDVKM. The CDR3 totals 16 residues. Germline trimming cut 2 bases from V and 8 bases from J; bases unmatched to any gene: 10. This CDR3 is CASSLPRQGAQGTQYF. The CDR3 DNA sequence: TGTGCCAGCAGTTTACCTCGACAGGGGGCCCAGGGTACGCAGTATTTT.

V usage is TRBV2 and J usage is TRBJ1-2, with D possibly TRBD1 on 6 matching bases. Germline CDR1 and CDR2: SNHLY and FYNNEI. The V end lost 6 bases, the J end lost 4 bases, and 18 bases lay between the germline ends. This CDR3 contains 15 residues. The CDR3: CASSPQGFGRYGYTF. CDR3 sequence (DNA): TGTGCCAGCAGCCCACAGGGATTTGGGCGCTATGGCTACACCTTC.

The chain recombines TRBV18 with TRBJ1-4, with unresolved D. Looked up from germline, CDR1 is KGHSH and CDR2 is LQKENI. CDR3 length: 17 residues. V shed 4 bases and J shed 0 bases, with 15 bases lying between them. CDR3 sequence: CASSLMTPQATNEKLFF. The CDR3, as DNA: TGTGCCAGCTCACTAATGACACCCCAAGCAACTAATGAAAAACTGTTTTTT.

CDR3 protein: CASGSNNEQFF. The CDR3 bases are TGTGCTAGTGGTTCCAACAATGAGCAGTTCTTC. The chain couples TRBV12-5 to TRBJ2-1; D unclear. Germline lookup yields CDR1 LGHNT and CDR2 FRNRAP. Trimming pared 4 bases from V and 5 bases from J, leaving 3 bases between. The CDR3 spans 11 residues.

The chain recombines TRBV2 with TRBJ2-7; 9 positions agree with TRBD1. CDR3 length: 15 amino acids. Per germline, CDR1 SNHLY and CDR2 FYNNEI. The V and J ends lost 6 bases and 2 bases, in that order; junction bases with no gene match: 8. The chain's CDR3 is CASSDPGQGAYEQYF. The CDR3 bases are TGTGCCAGCAGCGATCCGGGACAGGGAGCCTACGAGCAGTACTTC.

The chain combines TRBV19 with TRBJ2-5; tentative D call: TRBD2 (5 bases). Looked up from germline, CDR1 is LNHDA and CDR2 is SQIVND (reference sequence). The CDR3 extends over 12 amino acids. V was pared by 7 bases and J by 5 bases, with 11 bases between. CDR3 in DNA: TGTGCCAGTAATCGAAGAGGGGAGACCCAGTACTTC. This sequence encodes CASNRRGETQYF. Looking up the rest from reference TRBV19 and TRBJ2-5 gives the full variable domain: DGGITQSPKYLFRKEGQNVTLSCEQNLNHDAMYWYRQDPGQGLRLIYYSQIVNDFQKGDIAEGYSVSREKKESFPLTVTSAQKNPTAFYLCASNRRGETQYFGPGTRLLVL.

The chain is built from TRBV28 and TRBJ1-1; D remains unclear. The germline gives CDR1 MDHEN, CDR2 SYDVKM. V shed 5 bases and J shed 1 base, with 8 bases lying between them. CDR3 length equals 13 residues. CDR3 region: CASSTTANTEAFF. CDR3 sequence (DNA): TGTGCCAGCAGTACTACGGCGAACACTGAAGCTTTCTTT.

This clone was counted once. The chain links TRBV4-3 to TRBJ1-1, with a possible D match to TRBD1 (5 bases). Germline assignment: CDR1 LGHNA and CDR2 YSLEER. This CDR3 is 15 amino acids long. Trimming took 0 bases from V and 4 from J, leaving 12 bases between them. The CDR3 nucleotides read TGCGCCAGCAGCCAAGATTATCGGGGGACCACTGAAGCTTTCTTT. It is translated as CASSQDYRGTTEAFF.

This chain joins TRBV7-3 and TRBJ1-6, with D hard to call. CDR3 length: 14 residues. The V and J ends lost 2 bases and 7 bases respectively, with 9 bases between them. Germline V gene sequence: CDR1 SGHTA, CDR2 FQGTGA. The CDR3 region has the DNA TGTGCCAGCAGCTTATTGTCCGGGAATTCACCCCTCCACTTT. This gives the protein CASSLLSGNSPLHF.

This chain uses TRBV28 with TRBJ1-4; the match to TRBD1 covers 7 bases. The germline CDR1 and CDR2 sequences are MDHEN and SYDVKM. V lost 3 bases to trimming and J lost 5 bases; unmatched junction nucleotides: 3. The CDR3 has 14 amino acids. Here the CDR3 DNA reads TGTGCCAGCAGTTTCGCAGGGGGAAATGAAAAACTGTTTTTT. Its protein is CASSFAGGNEKLFF.

This chain links TRBV7-8 with TRBJ2-7, with TRBD1 identical over 7 bases. Per the germline V gene, CDR1 is SGHVS and CDR2 is FQNEAQ. J lost 4 bases, V lost 5 bases, and 5 bases had no gene match. The CDR3 has 13 amino acids. CDR3 amino acids: CASSAGTVYEQYF. The CDR3 coding sequence is TGTGCCAGCAGCGCCGGGACAGTATACGAGCAGTACTTC.

This clone has only one observation. The chain has TRBV4-1 and TRBJ1-2; D is ambiguous. Germline V CDR1 and CDR2: MGHRA, YSYEKL. V was cut by 0 bases and J by 5 bases, with 22 bases left in between. CDR3 length: 18 amino acids. CDR3: CASSQEARGPQRKYGYTF. The CDR3, as DNA: TGCGCCAGCAGCCAAGAGGCCCGCGGACCCCAGCGGAAGTATGGCTACACCTTC.

V gene TRBV9 combines with J gene TRBJ2-3; perhaps TRBD2 as D (5 bases). Trimming took 0 bases from V and 1 from J, leaving 12 bases between them. This CDR3 has 16 residues. Germline V gene sequence: CDR1 SGDLS, CDR2 YYNGEE. DNA of the CDR3: TGTGCCAGCAGCGTAGGGTCGTGGGGAGGCACAGATACGCAGTATTTT. Protein sequence: CASSVGSWGGTDTQYF.

The chain joins TRBV13 to TRBJ1-3; D unclear. The CDR3 is made up of 16 amino acids. V lost 2 bases, J lost 0 bases, and 11 bases lay in between. The V gene's germline CDR1 is PRHDT and CDR2 FYEKMQ (reference sequence). The DNA for the CDR3 is TGTGCCAGCAGCTTATTGCAACGGAGCTCTGGAAACACCATATATTTT. Encoded protein: CASSLLQRSSGNTIYF.

The genes are TRBV19 and TRBJ1-5; 9 bases agree with TRBD1. With 10 bases clipped from V and 4 bases from J, the junction kept 8 bases outside the gene matches. This CDR3 region has 14 residues. CDR1 is LNHDA and CDR2 is SQIVND in the germline V gene (reference sequence). CDR3 coding DNA: TGTGCCACCCGCTCCGGGACAGGGAATCAGCCCCAGCATTTT. Translating gives CATRSGTGNQPQHF.

The chain carries TRBV28 and TRBJ1-5; possible D gene TRBD1, 5 bases. CDR1 is MDHEN and CDR2 is SYDVKM in the germline V gene. The CDR3 sequence is 15 residues long. Deletions cut 7 bases from V and 8 bases from J, with 21 bases between. CDR3 bases: TGTGCCAGCATTCCCACTCGTCCAGGGAGGGAGCCCCAGCATTTT. It yields the protein CASIPTRPGREPQHF.

For the CDR3, the DNA is TGTGCCAGCAGCTTTACAGGGGAGGAGCAGTTCTTC. It codes for CASSFTGEEQFF. The genes are TRBV5-5 and TRBJ2-1; 7 bases match TRBD1. V trimming: 2 bases; J trimming: 10 bases; junction bases outside the gene matches: 3. Germline V CDR1 and CDR2: SGHKS, YYEKEE (reference sequence). The CDR3 totals 12 residues. Filled out from reference TRBV5-5 and TRBJ2-1, the complete variable domain reads DAGVTQSPTHLIKTRGQQVTLRCSPISGHKSVSWYQQVLGQGPQFIFQYYEKEERGRGNFPDRFSARQFPNYSSELNVNALLLGDSALYLCASSFTGEEQFFGPGTRLTVL.

This chain joins TRBV19 and TRBJ2-3; 11 bases fit TRBD2. After removal of 4 bases from V and 0 bases from J, the junction contained 3 bases not matched to a gene. Germline V gene sequence: CDR1 LNHDA, CDR2 SQIVND (reference sequence). The CDR3 is 16 amino acids. The CDR3, as DNA: TGTGCCAGTAGTACTAGCGGGGGGCCTAGCACAGATACGCAGTATTTT. Its translation is CASSTSGGPSTDTQYF. The full variable domain, rest sourced from reference TRBV19 and TRBJ2-3, is DGGITQSPKYLFRKEGQNVTLSCEQNLNHDAMYWYRQDPGQGLRLIYYSQIVNDFQKGDIAEGYSVSREKKESFPLTVTSAQKNPTAFYLCASSTSGGPSTDTQYFGPGTRLTVL.

V and J are TRBV4-3 and TRBJ1-5, with TRBD1 matching over 8 bases. The CDR3 is made up of 16 amino acids. V was pared by 0 bases and J by 5 bases, with 6 bases of the junction left unmatched. Per germline, CDR1 LGHNA and CDR2 YSLEER. In DNA, the CDR3 is TGCGCCAGCAGCCAAGATCGGCAGGGGGCGCATCAGCCCCAGCATTTT. As protein: CASSQDRQGAHQPQHF.